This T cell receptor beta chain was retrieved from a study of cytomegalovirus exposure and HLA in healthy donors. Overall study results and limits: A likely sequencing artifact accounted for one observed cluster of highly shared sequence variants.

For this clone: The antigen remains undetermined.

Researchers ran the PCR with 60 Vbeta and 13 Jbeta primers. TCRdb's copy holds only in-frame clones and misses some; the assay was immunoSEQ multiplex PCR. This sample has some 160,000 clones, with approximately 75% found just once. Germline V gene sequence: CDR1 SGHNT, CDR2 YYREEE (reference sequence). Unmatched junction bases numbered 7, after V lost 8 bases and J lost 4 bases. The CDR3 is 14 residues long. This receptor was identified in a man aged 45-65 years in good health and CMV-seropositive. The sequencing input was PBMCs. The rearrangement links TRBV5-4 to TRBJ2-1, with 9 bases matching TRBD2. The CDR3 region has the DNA TGTGCCAGTCAGGCGGGGGGGCGGTACAATGAGCAGTTCTTC. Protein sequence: CASQAGGRYNEQFF.